The 32 T cell receptor beta chains in this list originate from one sample, sequenced in a study of cytomegalovirus exposure and HLA in healthy donors. The PCR had 60 Vbeta and 13 Jbeta primers. Libraries were prepared by immunoSEQ multiplex PCR; TCRdb keeps only in-frame clonotypes and omits some of them. The sample is made up of 75,000 to 95,000 clones, and the top ten hold 4.5% to 6.5% of it. The sample comprised PBMCs. The receptor set was obtained from a girl aged 5-17 years in good health and CMV-seropositive.

The genes are TRBV6-5 and TRBJ2-2; tentatively, D is TRBD2 (6 bases). The germline V gene has CDR1 MNHEY and CDR2 SVGAGI. Trimming took off 5 bases at V and 2 bases at J, with 9 bases between the two ends. The CDR3 has 14 residues. This chain's CDR3 is CASSRDSNTGELFF. CDR3 nucleotides: TGTGCCAGCAGTCGGGACTCAAACACCGGGGAGCTGTTTTTT.

The chain links TRBV7-9 to TRBJ1-2; 11 nucleotides match TRBD1. The CDR3 is 16 amino acids. Unmatched junction bases numbered 8, after V lost 4 bases and J lost 4 bases. CDR1 and CDR2 from the germline V gene are SEHNR and FQNEAQ (reference sequence). DNA of the CDR3: TGTGCCAGCAGCTACTCAGGACAGGGGGCTGGCTATGGCTACACCTTC. Translated: CASSYSGQGAGYGYTF.

The chain uses TRBV5-6 and TRBJ2-5, with D unclear. Germline CDR1 and CDR2: SGHDT and YYEEEE. Deletions cut 1 base from V and 5 bases from J, with 9 bases between. This CDR3 has 13 residues. The DNA for the CDR3 is TGTGCCAGCAGCTTGTATGTCGCGGAGACCCAGTACTTC. This encodes CASSLYVAETQYF.

The chain recombines TRBV19 with TRBJ2-7; possible D gene TRBD2, 5 bases. With 1 base removed from V and 7 bases from J, the gap between germline ends came to 14 bases. The CDR3 covers 14 residues. The germline V gene has CDR1 LNHDA and CDR2 SQIVND (reference sequence). CDR3 in DNA: TGTGCCAGTAGTATAGGACTGCCTACGGGGGAGCAGTACTTC. Protein: CASSIGLPTGEQYF.

The chain employs TRBV6-6 and TRBJ1-5; D not resolved. Trimming took off 1 base at V and 11 bases at J, with 15 bases between the two ends. Germline-derived CDR1 and CDR2 are MNHNY and SVGAGI (reference sequence). This CDR3 spans 14 amino acids. CDR3 sequence: CASSYLGGLRSQHF. CDR3 in DNA: TGTGCCAGCAGTTACTTGGGAGGATTAAGGTCCCAGCATTTT.

The chain has TRBV7-9 and TRBJ2-1; TRBD2 aligns across 10 bases. The CDR3 runs 17 residues. J lost 3 bases, V lost 1 base, and 6 bases had no gene match. The germline CDR1 and CDR2 sequences are SEHNR and FQNEAQ (reference sequence). The DNA for the CDR3 is TGTGCCAGCAGCTTAGTTCGTCCTAGCGGGGGCTACAATGAGCAGTTCTTC. This sequence encodes CASSLVRPSGGYNEQFF. The entire variable domain, with the rest obtained from reference TRBV7-9 and TRBJ2-1, is as follows: DTGVSQNPRHKITKRGQNVTFRCDPISEHNRLYWYRQTLGQGPEFLTYFQNEAQLEKSRLLSDRFSAERPKGSFSTLEIQRTEQGDSAMYLCASSLVRPSGGYNEQFFGPGTRLTVL.

The chain is built from TRBV28 and TRBJ1-2; 8 bases fit TRBD1. Trimming cost V 4 bases and J 0 bases; bases outside gene matches: 4. The CDR3 is 15 residues long. Germline assignment: CDR1 MDHEN and CDR2 SYDVKM. The CDR3 protein is CASSSTTGANYGYTF. In DNA form, the CDR3 reads TGTGCCAGCAGTTCTACGACAGGGGCTAACTATGGCTACACCTTC.

This chain joins TRBV4-3 and TRBJ1-6; the match to TRBD1 covers 8 bases. The CDR3 covers 14 residues. With 5 bases clipped from V and 10 bases from J, the junction kept 7 bases outside the gene matches. Germline V gene lookup returns CDR1 LGHNA and CDR2 YSLEER. The CDR3 loop is CASSNDRGISPLHF. CDR3 bases: TGCGCCAGCAGCAACGACAGGGGAATATCACCCCTCCACTTT.

About this clone itself: The junction departs from the called germline gene at one end, perhaps through a read error. The chain recombines TRBV7-7 with TRBJ2-1; 7 positions agree with TRBD1. The CDR3 runs to 13 residues. The germline CDR1 and CDR2 sequences are SSHAT and FNYEAQ (reference sequence). The CDR3 is CASSQGQYNEQFF. The CDR3 nucleotides read TGTGCTAGCAGCCAGGGACAGTACAATGAGCAGTTCTTC.

CDR3 coding DNA: TGTGCCAGCAGCTACCACGGGATAGGTGCCTACGAGCAGTACTTC. Residues: CASSYHGIGAYEQYF. The genes are TRBV7-2 and TRBJ2-7; D may be TRBD2 (5 bases). Germline loops: CDR1 SGHTA, CDR2 FQGNSA. Trimming removed 4 bases at V and 2 bases at J, with 15 bases between. The CDR3 spans 15 residues.

The V gene is TRBV21-1, the J gene TRBJ1-5. TRBV21-1 corresponds to a pseudogene. The CDR3 spans 14 residues. In DNA, the CDR3 is TGTGCCAGCAGCCTACGACTGGAAAATCAGCCCCAGCATTTT. Its translation is CASSLRLENQPQHF.

The chain uses TRBV6-1 and TRBJ2-2, with D possibly TRBD1 on 5 matching bases. The CDR3 is 12 amino acids. Germline values: CDR1 MNHNS, CDR2 SASEGT. The CDR3 loop reads CANGHLTGELFF. CDR3 nucleotides: TGTGCAAATGGACACCTCACCGGGGAGCTGTTTTTT.

The genes are TRBV4-2 and TRBJ2-1, with TRBD2 matching 11 bases. V shed 7 bases, J shed 10 bases, and the junction held 9 bases outside the gene matches. Germline lookup yields CDR1 LGHNA and CDR2 YNFKEQ. The CDR3 spans 14 residues. The CDR3 loop is CASISGGASREQFF. The CDR3 DNA reads as TGTGCCAGCATTAGCGGGGGGGCGAGCAGGGAGCAGTTCTTC.

The rearrangement links TRBV11-3 to TRBJ2-2; the D gene is possibly TRBD1 (6 bases). Germline V lookup: CDR1 SGHNT, CDR2 YENEEA. Deletions cut 5 bases from V and 10 bases from J, with 26 bases between. There are 17 residues in the CDR3. The CDR3: CASSPTQLDSPGKELFF. The CDR3, as DNA: TGTGCCAGCAGCCCGACCCAACTGGACAGCCCAGGAAAGGAGCTGTTTTTT.

This chain uses TRBV2 with TRBJ1-5; unclear D gene. The CDR3 length is 14 residues. V shed 3 bases and J shed 0 bases, with 6 bases lying between them. Germline assignment: CDR1 SNHLY and CDR2 FYNNEI. CDR3 sequence (DNA): TGTGCCAGCAGTGACACAGCTAGCAATCAGCCCCAGCATTTT. It encodes CASSDTASNQPQHF.

The chain uses TRBV7-2 and TRBJ2-2; a weak D match, TRBD1 (5 bases). The CDR3 has 17 amino acids. V dropped 5 bases and J dropped 2 bases, with 18 bases sitting between them. Per the germline V gene, CDR1 is SGHTA and CDR2 is FQGNSA. For the CDR3, the DNA is TGTGCCAGCAGCACACAAGCAGGGCAGGGAAACACCGGGGAGCTGTTTTTT. Translated, it gives CASSTQAGQGNTGELFF.

The rearrangement links TRBV4-3 to TRBJ2-1; 9 bases are shared with TRBD1. The CDR3 covers 15 residues. The V segment lost 4 bases and the J segment 5 bases; nucleotides outside the gene matches: 6. CDR1 is LGHNA, CDR2 YSLEER, per germline. CDR3 residues: CASSPGTGHNNEQFF. In DNA form, the CDR3 reads TGCGCCAGCAGCCCCGGGACAGGGCACAACAATGAGCAGTTCTTC.

This chain connects TRBV6-1 to TRBJ2-7, with a weak D call TRBD2 (7 bases). CDR1 is MNHNS and CDR2 is SASEGT in the germline V gene. V lost 11 bases and J lost 5, with 16 bases in between. The CDR3 sequence is 12 residues long. CDR3 sequence (DNA): TGTGCCGGGGGGGGGCCGATCGACGAGCAGTACTTC. Protein product: CAGGGPIDEQYF.

The chain employs TRBV10-2 and TRBJ1-1, with D tentatively TRBD1 (5 bases). The germline gives CDR1 WSHSY, CDR2 SAAADI. With 8 bases removed from V and 1 base from J, the gap between germline ends came to 17 bases. The CDR3 length is 15 residues. CDR3 nucleotide sequence: TGCGCCAGCCGCGATTCAGCAGGGCAGAACACTGAAGCTTTCTTT. It codes for CASRDSAGQNTEAFF.

DNA of the CDR3: TGTGCCAGCAGCATACGAGGGACAGGGCTCGGAAAACTGTTTTTT. As protein: CASSIRGTGLGKLFF. The chain joins TRBV11-3 to TRBJ1-4, with 9 bases aligning to TRBD1. The CDR3 spans 15 residues. After removal of 5 bases from V and 10 bases from J, the junction contained 11 bases not matched to a gene. Germline assignment: CDR1 SGHNT and CDR2 YENEEA.

The chain couples TRBV28 to TRBJ1-1, with 7 positions matching TRBD1. Germline loops: CDR1 MDHEN, CDR2 SYDVKM. The J segment lost 8 bases and the V segment lost 2 bases, leaving 2 bases of the junction unmatched. The CDR3 extends over 12 amino acids. Here the CDR3 DNA reads TGTGCCAGCAGTTTACCCAGGGGGGAAGCTTTCTTT. It codes for CASSLPRGEAFF.

The J gene is TRBJ1-1, the V gene TRBV6-5, with unresolved D. With 6 bases removed from V and 0 bases from J, the gap between germline ends came to 11 bases. This CDR3 comprises 14 residues. Looked up from germline, CDR1 is MNHEY and CDR2 is SVGAGI. CDR3 bases: TGTGCCAGCAGCCGAGGGATTATGAACACTGAAGCTTTCTTT. It translates to CASSRGIMNTEAFF.

The chain combines TRBV28 with TRBJ1-1; D is unclear. Looked up from germline, CDR1 is MDHEN and CDR2 is SYDVKM. V was cut by 3 bases and J by 3 bases, with 17 bases left in between. The CDR3 contains 16 residues. The CDR3 nucleotides read TGTGCCAGCAGTTTGAGGGCTGGGAGATTAGACACTGAAGCTTTCTTT. Amino acids: CASSLRAGRLDTEAFF.

The chain joins TRBV7-2 to TRBJ1-5; D remains unclear. V gave up 5 bases and J gave up 0 bases, with 5 bases separating them. Germline CDR1 and CDR2: SGHTA and FQGNSA. The CDR3 spans 13 residues. Written as DNA, the CDR3 is TGTGCCAGCAGCCCAGATAGCAATCAGCCCCAGCATTTT. Amino acid sequence: CASSPDSNQPQHF.

Note on this clone: Other DNA variants within this sample encode the same CDR3. This sequence joins TRBV5-6 and TRBJ1-5, with 8 bases lining up with TRBD1. CDR3 size: 14 residues. Trimming cost V 4 bases and J 2 bases; bases outside gene matches: 2. CDR1 and CDR2 (germline): SGHDT, YYEEEE. CDR3 protein: CASSPGQGNQPQHF. The CDR3 DNA reads TGTGCCAGCAGCCCGGGACAGGGCAATCAGCCCCAGCATTTT.

The chain recombines TRBV18 with TRBJ2-1; TRBD1 agrees at 9 bases. The J segment lost 7 bases and the V segment lost 0 bases, leaving 4 bases of the junction unmatched. The germline V gene has CDR1 KGHSH and CDR2 LQKENI. CDR3 length: 15 amino acids. As DNA, the CDR3 is TGTGCCAGCTCACCACCGGGACAGGGAGGGAATGAGCAGTTCTTC. Translated, it gives CASSPPGQGGNEQFF.

The rearrangement uses TRBV9 and TRBJ1-2, with D possibly matching TRBD1 (5 bases). CDR3 length: 15 residues. CDR1 and CDR2 from the germline V gene are SGDLS and YYNGEE. V lost 0 bases and J 5 bases, leaving 14 bases between the germline ends. CDR3 bases: TGTGCCAGCAGCGTAGAGGTCGGGGGGGAATATGGCTACACCTTC. Protein product: CASSVEVGGEYGYTF.

V and J are TRBV5-4 and TRBJ2-1, with TRBD2 matching over 7 bases. V lost 4 bases to trimming and J lost 2 bases; unmatched junction nucleotides: 9. This CDR3 spans 16 amino acids. CDR1 SGHNT and CDR2 YYREEE come from the germline V gene (reference sequence). CDR3 sequence reads: CASSGSSGHAYNEQFF. CDR3 DNA: TGTGCCAGCAGCGGATCTAGCGGCCATGCCTACAATGAGCAGTTCTTC.

CDR3 bases: TGTGCCAGCAGCCGACAGGGTCCCGACAATGAGCAGTTCTTC. Amino acids: CASSRQGPDNEQFF. The chain has TRBV7-9 and TRBJ2-1, with 7 bases that match TRBD1. The CDR3 extends over 14 amino acids. CDR1 and CDR2 (germline): SEHNR, FQNEAQ (reference sequence). Unmatched junction bases numbered 6, after V lost 5 bases and J lost 5 bases.

The rearrangement links TRBV5-1 to TRBJ2-3; D gene ambiguous. V lost 0 bases to trimming and J lost 2 bases, with 10 bases between them. The CDR3 extends over 15 amino acids. Germline CDR1 and CDR2: SGHRS and YFSETQ. The CDR3 protein is CASSLESADTDTQYF. CDR3 bases: TGCGCCAGCAGCTTGGAATCCGCGGACACAGATACGCAGTATTTT.

The CDR3 region is CASSYSGQGVEDIQYF. DNA of the CDR3: TGTGCCAGCAGTTACTCGGGACAGGGGGTTGAGGACATTCAGTACTTC. The chain carries TRBV6-6 and TRBJ2-4; 11 positions agree with TRBD1. CDR3 length equals 16 residues. The J segment lost 8 bases and the V segment lost 0 bases, leaving 6 bases of the junction unmatched. The germline gives CDR1 MNHNY, CDR2 SVGAGI (reference sequence).

The V gene is TRBV30, the J gene TRBJ1-1; D is perhaps TRBD1 (6 bases). Germline-derived CDR1 and CDR2 are GTSNPN and SVGIG (reference sequence). The length of the CDR3 is 15 residues. V lost 2 bases and J 1 base, leaving 14 bases between the germline ends. CDR3 DNA: TGTGCCTGGAGTCAGGGGCTGGGATCGAACACTGAAGCTTTCTTT. Residues: CAWSQGLGSNTEAFF.